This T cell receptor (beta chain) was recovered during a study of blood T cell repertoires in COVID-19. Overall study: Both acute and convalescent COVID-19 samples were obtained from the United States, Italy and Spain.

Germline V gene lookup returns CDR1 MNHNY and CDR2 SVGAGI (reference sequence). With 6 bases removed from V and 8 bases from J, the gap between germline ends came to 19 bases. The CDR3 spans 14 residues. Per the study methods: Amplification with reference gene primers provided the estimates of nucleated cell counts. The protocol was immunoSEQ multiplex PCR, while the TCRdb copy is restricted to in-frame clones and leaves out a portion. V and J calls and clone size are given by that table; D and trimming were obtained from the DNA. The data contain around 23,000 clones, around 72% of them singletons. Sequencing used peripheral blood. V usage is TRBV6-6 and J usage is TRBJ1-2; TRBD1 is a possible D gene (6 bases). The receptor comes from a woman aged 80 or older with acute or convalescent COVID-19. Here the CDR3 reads CASSTPLQGEGYTF. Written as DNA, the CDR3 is TGTGCCAGCAGCACCCCACTACAGGGTGAAGGCTACACCTTC.